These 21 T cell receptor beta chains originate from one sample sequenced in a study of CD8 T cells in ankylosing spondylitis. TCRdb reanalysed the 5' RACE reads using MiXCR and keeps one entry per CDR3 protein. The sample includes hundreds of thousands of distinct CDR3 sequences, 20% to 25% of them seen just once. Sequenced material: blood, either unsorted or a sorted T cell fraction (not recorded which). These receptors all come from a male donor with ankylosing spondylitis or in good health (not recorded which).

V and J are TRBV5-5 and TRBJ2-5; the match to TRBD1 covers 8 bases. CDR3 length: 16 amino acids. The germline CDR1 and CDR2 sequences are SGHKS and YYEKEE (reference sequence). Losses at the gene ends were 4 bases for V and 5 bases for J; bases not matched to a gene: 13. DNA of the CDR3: TGTGCCAGCAGCGCGGGGACAGGAGGTAATTGGGAGACCCAGTACTTC. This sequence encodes CASSAGTGGNWETQYF.

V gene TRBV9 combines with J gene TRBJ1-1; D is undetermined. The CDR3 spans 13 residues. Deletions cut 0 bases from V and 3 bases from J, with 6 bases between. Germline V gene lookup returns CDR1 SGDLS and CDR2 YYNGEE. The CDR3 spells CASSVVGDTEAFF. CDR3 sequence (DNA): TGTGCCAGCAGCGTAGTTGGGGACACTGAAGCTTTCTTT.

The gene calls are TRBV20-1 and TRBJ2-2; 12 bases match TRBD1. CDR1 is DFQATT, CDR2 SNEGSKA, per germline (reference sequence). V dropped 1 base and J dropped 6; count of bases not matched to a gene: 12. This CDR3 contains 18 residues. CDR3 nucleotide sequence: TGCAGTGCTAGAGGGGACAGGGGGCGAGTTTTTTTCGCCGGGGAGCTGTTTTTT. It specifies CSARGDRGRVFFAGELFF.

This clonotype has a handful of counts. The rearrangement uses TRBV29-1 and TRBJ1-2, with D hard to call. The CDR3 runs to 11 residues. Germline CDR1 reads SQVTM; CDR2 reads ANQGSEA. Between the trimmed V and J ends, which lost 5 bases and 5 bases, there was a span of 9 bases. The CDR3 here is CSVFNLYGYTF. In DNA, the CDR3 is TGCAGCGTTTTTAACTTGTATGGCTACACCTTC.

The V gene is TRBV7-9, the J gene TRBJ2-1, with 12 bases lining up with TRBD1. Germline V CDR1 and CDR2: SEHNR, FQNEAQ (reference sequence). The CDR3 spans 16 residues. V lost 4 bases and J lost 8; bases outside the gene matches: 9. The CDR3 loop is CASSSQAGQGAHEQFF. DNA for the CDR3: TGTGCCAGCAGCTCCCAGGCGGGACAGGGGGCTCATGAGCAGTTCTTC.

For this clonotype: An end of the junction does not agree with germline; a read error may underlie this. This CDR3 reads CASSEPPGSW. CDR3 nucleotide sequence: TGTGCCAGCAGTGAACCCCCAGGAAGTTGG. The chain couples TRBV6-1 to TRBJ2-3; D is ambiguous. From germline, CDR1 is MNHNS and CDR2 SASEGT. CDR3 size: 10 residues.

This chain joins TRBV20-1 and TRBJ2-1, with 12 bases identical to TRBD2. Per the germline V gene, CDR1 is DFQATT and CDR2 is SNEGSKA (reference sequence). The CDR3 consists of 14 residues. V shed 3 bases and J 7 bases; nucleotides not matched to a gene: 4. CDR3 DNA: TGCAGTGCTAGTAGTCTAGCGGGGGGGAATGAGCAGTTCTTC. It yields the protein CSASSLAGGNEQFF.

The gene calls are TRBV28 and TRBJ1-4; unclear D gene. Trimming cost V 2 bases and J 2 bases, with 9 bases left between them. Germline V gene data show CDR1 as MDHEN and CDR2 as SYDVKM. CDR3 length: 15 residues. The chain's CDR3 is CASSLGGTTNEKLFF. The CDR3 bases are TGTGCCAGCAGTTTAGGTGGCACCACTAATGAAAAACTGTTTTTT.

The CDR3 nucleotides read TGTGCCATCTGTTTGGCGGCTGGAATAGCGGGGGGGCCCCACAATGAGCAGTTCTTC. Amino acids: CAICLAAGIAGGPHNEQFF. The chain combines TRBV3-1 with TRBJ2-1; 11 bases are shared with TRBD2. This CDR3 contains 19 residues. J was trimmed by 5 bases and V by 10 bases; bases with no gene match: 22. The germline CDR1 and CDR2 sequences are LGHDT and YNNKEL (reference sequence).

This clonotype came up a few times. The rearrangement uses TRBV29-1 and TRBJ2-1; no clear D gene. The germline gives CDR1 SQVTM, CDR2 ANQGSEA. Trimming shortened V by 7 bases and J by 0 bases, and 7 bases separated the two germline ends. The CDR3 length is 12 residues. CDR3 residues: CSAISSYNEQFF. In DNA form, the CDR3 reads TGCAGCGCCATTAGCTCCTACAATGAGCAGTTCTTC.

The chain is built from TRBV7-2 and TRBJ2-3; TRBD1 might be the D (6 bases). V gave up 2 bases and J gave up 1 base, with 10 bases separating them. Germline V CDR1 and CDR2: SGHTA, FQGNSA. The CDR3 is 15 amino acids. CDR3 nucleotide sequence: TGTGCCAGCAGCTTATATGAGGGGGGCACAGATACGCAGTATTTT. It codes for CASSLYEGGTDTQYF.

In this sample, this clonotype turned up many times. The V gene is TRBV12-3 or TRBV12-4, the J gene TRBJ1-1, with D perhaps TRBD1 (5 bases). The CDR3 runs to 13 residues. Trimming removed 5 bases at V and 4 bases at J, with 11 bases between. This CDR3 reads CASSQGLGTEAFF. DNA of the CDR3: TGTGCCAGCAGTCAGGGACTTGGCACTGAAGCTTTCTTT.

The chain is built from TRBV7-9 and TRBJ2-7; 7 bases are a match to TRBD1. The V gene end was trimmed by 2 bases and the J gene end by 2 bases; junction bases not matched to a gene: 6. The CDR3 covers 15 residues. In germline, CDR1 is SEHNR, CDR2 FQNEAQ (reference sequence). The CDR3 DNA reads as TGTGCCAGCAGCTTATCCCAGGGACAGCCCTACGAGCAGTACTTC. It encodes CASSLSQGQPYEQYF.

The DNA for the CDR3 is TGTGCCAGCAGCAGTACGAAACCGGGACAGGGGTTTTATGGCTACACCTTC. Its protein product is CASSSTKPGQGFYGYTF. The V gene is TRBV7-9, the J gene TRBJ1-2; 10 nucleotides align to TRBD1. The CDR3 loop spans 17 amino acids. The germline V gene has CDR1 SEHNR and CDR2 FQNEAQ (reference sequence). With V trimmed by 5 bases and J by 5 bases, 14 bases remained unmatched.

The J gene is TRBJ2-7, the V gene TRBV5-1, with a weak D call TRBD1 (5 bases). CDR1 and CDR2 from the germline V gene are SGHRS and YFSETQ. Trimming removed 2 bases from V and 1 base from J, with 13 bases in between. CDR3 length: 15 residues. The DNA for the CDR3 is TGCGCCAGCAGCTTAGGGGCAGGGTGGTCCTACGAGCAGTACTTC. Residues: CASSLGAGWSYEQYF.

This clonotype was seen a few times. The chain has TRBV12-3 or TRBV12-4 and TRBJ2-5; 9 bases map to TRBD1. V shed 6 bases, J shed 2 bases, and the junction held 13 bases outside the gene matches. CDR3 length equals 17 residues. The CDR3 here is CASSPHRYRGRQETQYF. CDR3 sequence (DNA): TGTGCCAGCAGCCCCCACCGTTACAGGGGGCGTCAAGAGACCCAGTACTTC.

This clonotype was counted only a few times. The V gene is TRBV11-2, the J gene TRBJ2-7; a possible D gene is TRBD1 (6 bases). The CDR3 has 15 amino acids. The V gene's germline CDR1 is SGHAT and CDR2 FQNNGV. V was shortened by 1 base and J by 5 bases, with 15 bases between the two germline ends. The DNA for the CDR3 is TGTGCCAGCAGCTTAGGCCTAGGGGGACACCACGAGCAGTACTTC. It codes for CASSLGLGGHHEQYF.

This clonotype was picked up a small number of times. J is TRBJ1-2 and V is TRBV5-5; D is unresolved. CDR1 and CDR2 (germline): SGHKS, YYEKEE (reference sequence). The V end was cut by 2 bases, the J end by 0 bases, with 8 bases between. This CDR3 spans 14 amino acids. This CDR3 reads CASSFSSSNYGYTF. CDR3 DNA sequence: TGTGCCAGCAGCTTTTCCTCCTCTAACTATGGCTACACCTTC. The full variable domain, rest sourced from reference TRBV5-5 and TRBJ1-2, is DAGVTQSPTHLIKTRGQQVTLRCSPISGHKSVSWYQQVLGQGPQFIFQYYEKEERGRGNFPDRFSARQFPNYSSELNVNALLLGDSALYLCASSFSSSNYGYTFGSGTRLTVV.

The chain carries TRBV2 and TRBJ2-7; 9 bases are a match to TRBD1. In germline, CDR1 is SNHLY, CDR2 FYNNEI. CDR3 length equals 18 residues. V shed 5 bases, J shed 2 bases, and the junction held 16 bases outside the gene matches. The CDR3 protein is CASSKRWGRDRDTYEQYF. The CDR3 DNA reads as TGTGCCAGCAGTAAAAGGTGGGGTAGGGACAGGGATACCTACGAGCAGTACTTC.

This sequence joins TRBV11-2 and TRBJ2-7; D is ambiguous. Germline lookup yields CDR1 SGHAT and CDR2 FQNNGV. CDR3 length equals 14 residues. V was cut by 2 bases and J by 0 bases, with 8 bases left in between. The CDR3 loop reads CASSLIPSSYEQYF. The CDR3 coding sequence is TGTGCCAGCAGCTTAATTCCTAGCTCCTACGAGCAGTACTTC.

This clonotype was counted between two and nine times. CDR3 nucleotides: TGTGCCAGCTCACACACTGAAGCTCACGAGCAGTACTTC. Protein product: CASSHTEAHEQYF. The V gene is TRBV18, the J gene TRBJ2-7, with D hard to call. Looked up from germline, CDR1 is KGHSH and CDR2 is LQKENI. The CDR3 contains 13 residues. Between the trimmed V and J ends, which lost 4 bases and 5 bases, there was a span of 12 bases. Full variable domain (rest looked up from reference TRBV18 and TRBJ2-7): NAGVMQNPRHLVRRRGQEARLRCSPMKGHSHVYWYRQLPEEGLKFMVYLQKENIIDESGMPKERFSAEFPKEGPSILRIQQVVRGDSAAYFCASSHTEAHEQYFGPGTRLTVT.